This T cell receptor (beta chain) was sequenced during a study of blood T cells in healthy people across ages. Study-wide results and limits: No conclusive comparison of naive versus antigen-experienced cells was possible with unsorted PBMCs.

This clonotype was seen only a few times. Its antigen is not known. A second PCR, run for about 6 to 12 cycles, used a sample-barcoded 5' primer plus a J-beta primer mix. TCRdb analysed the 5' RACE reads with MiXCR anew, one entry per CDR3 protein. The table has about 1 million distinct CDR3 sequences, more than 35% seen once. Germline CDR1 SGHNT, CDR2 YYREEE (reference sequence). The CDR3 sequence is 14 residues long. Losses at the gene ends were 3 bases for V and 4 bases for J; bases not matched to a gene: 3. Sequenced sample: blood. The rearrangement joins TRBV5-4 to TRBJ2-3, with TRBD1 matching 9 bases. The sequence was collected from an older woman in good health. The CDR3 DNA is TGTGCCAGCAGCTCCGGACAGGGGCCAGATACGCAGTATTTT. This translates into CASSSGQGPDTQYF. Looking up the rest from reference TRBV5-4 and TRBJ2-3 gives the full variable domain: ETGVTQSPTHLIKTRGQQVTLRCSSQSGHNTVSWYQQALGQGPQFIFQYYREEENGRGNFPPRFSGLQFPNYSSELNVNALELDDSALYLCASSSGQGPDTQYFGPGTRLTVL.